This T cell receptor (beta chain) was sequenced in a study of metastatic and nonmetastatic thyroid tumors. Background on the study: Repertoire comparison spanned blood and tumor or nodule tissue of malignant and benign thyroid patients.

Ten or more counts support this clone. Its target is not known. Study conclusions and caveats: When malignant thyroid tumors were compared with benign nodules, TCR beta diversity was reportedly significantly higher in the malignant tumors. This held in both blood and tumor samples.

Trimming took 4 bases from V and 0 from J, leaving 14 bases between them. CDR3 length: 16 amino acids. From germline, CDR1 is MDHEN and CDR2 SYDVKM. Every patient was untreated before thyroid surgery. In the original processing: Construction of a distant-metastasis classifier for papillary thyroid cancer relied on CDR3 differences across clinicopathological groups. TCRdb used MiXCR to call clones anew from the PCR reads. The V and J calls and clone size are TCRdb's, not the authors'. The sample includes 20,000 to 25,000 clones, roughly 14% of them seen just once. The sample consisted of blood. This chain joins TRBV28 and TRBJ2-3; D unclear. The sequence came from a female donor with papillary thyroid cancer or a benign thyroid nodule (not recorded which). Some clones in this sample may be carry-over from other donors' samples. The DNA of the CDR3 is TGTGCCAGCAGTTCCTCCCATTCAGCTAGCACAGATACGCAGTATTTT. Residues: CASSSSHSASTDTQYF.